This TCR beta chain was found in a study of post-analysis software for immune sequencing data. In the study overall: Several disease courses (relapsing-remitting, secondary progressive and progressive-relapsing) of multiple sclerosis were included.

Unique-molecular-identifier-tagged TCR beta cDNA libraries were used. There were 1 to 10 million T cells, and about 500,000 cDNA molecules came from them. TCRdb reanalysed the PCR reads using MiXCR and keeps one entry per CDR3 protein. The data contain almost 700,000 distinct CDR3 sequences, around 64% of them singletons. Regarding this clonotype: What it recognizes is unknown.

Notes on the study in general: Relative to controls, patients had a handful of TRBV segments at higher frequency, with TRBV5-6, TRBV5-1 and TRBV20-1 among these. Strong co-clustering by F measure was evident for samples that had been prepared in the same batch. Patients with multiple sclerosis recorded significantly lower normalized Chao1 diversity than controls, the study found.

The germline V gene encodes CDR1 MNHNS and CDR2 SASEGT. Trimming removed 2 bases from V and 14 bases from J, with 9 bases in between. CDR3 length: 10 amino acids. The sequence was collected from a girl aged 2 to 9 with multiple sclerosis. Material: blood. This rearrangement joins TRBV6-1 to TRBJ2-5, with D possibly matching TRBD2 (5 bases). In nucleotides, the CDR3 is TGTGCCAGCAGTGAACCCGGGGTTTACTTC. It is translated as CASSEPGVYF.